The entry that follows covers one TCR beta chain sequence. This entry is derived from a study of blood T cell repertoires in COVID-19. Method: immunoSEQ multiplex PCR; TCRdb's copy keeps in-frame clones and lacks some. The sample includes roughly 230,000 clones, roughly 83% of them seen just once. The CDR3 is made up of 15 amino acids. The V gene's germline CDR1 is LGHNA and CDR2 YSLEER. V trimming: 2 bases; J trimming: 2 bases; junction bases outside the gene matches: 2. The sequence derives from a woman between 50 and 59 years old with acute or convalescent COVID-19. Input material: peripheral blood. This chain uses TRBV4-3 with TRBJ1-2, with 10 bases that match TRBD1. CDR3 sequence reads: CASSQPDRGNYGYTF. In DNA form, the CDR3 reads TGCGCCAGCAGCCAACCGGACAGGGGGAACTATGGCTACACCTTC.